This TCR beta chain is from a study of early T cells in non-severe SARS-CoV-2 infection. Many counts were recorded for this clonotype. There are 12 residues in the CDR3. The germline V gene encodes CDR1 DFQATT and CDR2 SNEGSKA (reference sequence). The ends were cut back, 3 bases at V and 0 bases at J, with 5 bases in the middle. Using its own MiXCR run on the 5' RACE reads, TCRdb lists one record per CDR3 protein. The sample lists about 49,000 distinct CDR3 sequences, 12% occurring once. The V gene is TRBV20-1, the J gene TRBJ1-1, with no clear D. Input material: whole blood. This TCR was sampled from an adult who was a healthcare worker with PCR-confirmed SARS-CoV-2 infection or an uninfected control (not recorded which). The chain's CDR3 is CSASHLNTEAFF. CDR3 DNA: TGCAGTGCTAGTCACTTGAACACTGAAGCTTTCTTT.